A single sample gave rise to the 4 T cell receptor beta chains below, sequenced in a study of shared clonotypes between healthy human individuals. The assay was immunoSEQ multiplex PCR, and TCRdb's table has in-frame clones only and misses some. The profile shows 490,000 or so clones, approximately 79% of them singletons. Sequenced: PBMCs. All receptors derive from a woman aged 40 to 50 in good health. Some clones in this sample may be carry-over from other donors' samples.

This clone has a handful of counts. V and J are TRBV11-2 and TRBJ1-4; 8 positions agree with TRBD1. CDR3 length: 16 residues. J was trimmed by 4 bases and V by 5 bases; bases with no gene match: 9. CDR1 is SGHAT and CDR2 is FQNNGV in the germline V gene. The CDR3 loop is CASSLRTGFRNEKLFF. CDR3 bases: TGTGCCAGCAGCCTCCGGACAGGGTTTCGTAATGAAAAACTGTTTTTT.

Regarding this clone: The sample has other DNA sequences that encode this CDR3 too. The V gene is TRBV28, the J gene TRBJ1-2; 7 nucleotides align to TRBD1. From germline, CDR1 is MDHEN and CDR2 SYDVKM. The V segment lost 2 bases and the J segment 6 bases; nucleotides outside the gene matches: 3. The CDR3 contains 13 residues. CDR3 amino acids: CASSLIQGNGYTF. For the CDR3, the DNA is TGTGCCAGCAGTTTAATACAGGGGAATGGCTACACCTTC.

The J gene is TRBJ2-1, the V gene TRBV11-3; D is undetermined. V shed 3 bases and J shed 9 bases, with 15 bases lying between them. The CDR3 covers 14 residues. Germline V gives CDR1 SGHNT, CDR2 YENEEA. In nucleotides, the CDR3 is TGTGCCAGCAGCTTGGGATTAGCATCGGCTGAGCAGTTCTTC. Its translation is CASSLGLASAEQFF.

The chain couples TRBV5-1 to TRBJ2-6; no definite D call. Looked up from germline, CDR1 is SGHRS and CDR2 is YFSETQ. Trimming took 0 bases from V and 0 from J, leaving 13 bases between them. This CDR3 spans 18 amino acids. CDR3 region: CASSLVGFRSSGANVLTF. The CDR3 nucleotides are TGCGCCAGCAGCTTGGTTGGGTTCCGAAGCTCTGGGGCCAACGTCCTGACTTTC.